The clone carrying this T cell receptor (beta chain) turned up a few times. Its specificity is unknown. CDR1 is SEHNR, CDR2 FQNEAQ, per germline (reference sequence). Trimming left V 2 bases short and J 1 base short, with 10 bases between. The CDR3 length is 15 residues. Construction of TCR beta libraries was performed using quantitative 5'-RACE with molecular barcodes. TCRdb re-derived calls from the 5' RACE reads in MiXCR, one entry per CDR3 protein. The data hold roughly 350,000 distinct CDR3 sequences, with approximately 8.2% observed a single time. This sample is drawn from a study of CD8 T cells in ankylosing spondylitis. General observations from the study: Characteristic, it appeared, of ankylosing spondylitis blood was a TCR beta motif of eight highly homologous variants.

This chain joins TRBV7-9 and TRBJ2-3, with D unresolved. The sample was blood, either unsorted or a sorted T cell fraction (not recorded which). This receptor was obtained from a male donor with ankylosing spondylitis. CDR3 amino acids: CASSLIGWGTDTQYF. CDR3 nucleotide sequence: TGTGCCAGCAGCTTAATAGGGTGGGGCACAGATACGCAGTATTTT.